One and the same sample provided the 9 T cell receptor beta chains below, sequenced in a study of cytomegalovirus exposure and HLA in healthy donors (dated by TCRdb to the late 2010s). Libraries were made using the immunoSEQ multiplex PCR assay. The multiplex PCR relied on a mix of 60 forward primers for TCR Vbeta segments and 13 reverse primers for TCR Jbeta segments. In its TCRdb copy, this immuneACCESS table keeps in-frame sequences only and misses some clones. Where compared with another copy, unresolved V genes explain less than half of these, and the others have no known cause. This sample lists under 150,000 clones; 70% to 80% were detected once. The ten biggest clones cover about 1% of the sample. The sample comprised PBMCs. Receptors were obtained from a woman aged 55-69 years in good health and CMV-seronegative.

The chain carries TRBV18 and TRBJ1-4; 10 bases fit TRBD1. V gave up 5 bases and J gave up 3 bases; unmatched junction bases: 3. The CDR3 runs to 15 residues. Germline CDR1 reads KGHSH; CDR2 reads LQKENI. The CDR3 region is CASSDRGLANEKLFF. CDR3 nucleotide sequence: TGTGCCAGCTCAGACAGGGGGCTGGCTAATGAAAAACTGTTTTTT.

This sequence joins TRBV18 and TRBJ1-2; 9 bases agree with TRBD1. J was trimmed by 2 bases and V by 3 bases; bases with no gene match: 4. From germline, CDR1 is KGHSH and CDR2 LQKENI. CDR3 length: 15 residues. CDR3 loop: CASSPRDRANYGYTF. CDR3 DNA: TGTGCCAGCTCACCCCGGGACAGGGCAAACTATGGCTACACCTTC.

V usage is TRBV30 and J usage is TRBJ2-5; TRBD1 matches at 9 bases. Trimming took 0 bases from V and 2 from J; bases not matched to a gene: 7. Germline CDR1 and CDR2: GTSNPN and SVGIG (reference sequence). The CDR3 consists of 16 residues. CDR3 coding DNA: TGTGCCTGGAGTGTATGGGGGACAGGGAAACAAGAGACCCAGTACTTC. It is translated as CAWSVWGTGKQETQYF. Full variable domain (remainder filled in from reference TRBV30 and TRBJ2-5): SQTIHQWPATLVQPVGSPLSLECTVEGTSNPNLYWYRQAAGRGLQLLFYSVGIGQISSEVPQNLSASRPQDRQFILSSKKLLLSDSGFYLCAWSVWGTGKQETQYFGPGTRLLVL.

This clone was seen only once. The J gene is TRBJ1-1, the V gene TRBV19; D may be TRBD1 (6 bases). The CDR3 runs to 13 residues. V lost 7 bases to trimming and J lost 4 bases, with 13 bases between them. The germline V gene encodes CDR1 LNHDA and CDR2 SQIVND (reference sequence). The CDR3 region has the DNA TGTGCCAGTAATCCAGGGGCTGGCACTGAAGCTTTCTTT. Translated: CASNPGAGTEAFF.

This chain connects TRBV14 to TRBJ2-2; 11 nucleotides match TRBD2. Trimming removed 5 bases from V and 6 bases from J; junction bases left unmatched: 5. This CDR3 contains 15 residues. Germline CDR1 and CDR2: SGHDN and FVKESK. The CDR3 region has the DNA TGTGCCAGCAGCTATCTAGCGGGAGGAGCCGGGGAGCTGTTTTTT. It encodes CASSYLAGGAGELFF.

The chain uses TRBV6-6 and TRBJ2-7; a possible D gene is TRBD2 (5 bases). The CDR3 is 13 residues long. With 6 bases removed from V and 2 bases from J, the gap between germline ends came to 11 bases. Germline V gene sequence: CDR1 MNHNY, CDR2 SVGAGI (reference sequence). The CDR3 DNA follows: TGTGCCAGCAGACCCCCGGGAACCTACGAGCAGTACTTC. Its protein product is CASRPPGTYEQYF.

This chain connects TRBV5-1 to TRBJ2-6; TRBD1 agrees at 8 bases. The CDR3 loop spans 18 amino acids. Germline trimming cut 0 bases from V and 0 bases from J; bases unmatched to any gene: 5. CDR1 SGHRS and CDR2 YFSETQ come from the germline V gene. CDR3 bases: TGCGCCAGCAGCTTGGCCGGGACAGGTGTCTCTGGGGCCAACGTCCTGACTTTC. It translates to CASSLAGTGVSGANVLTF.

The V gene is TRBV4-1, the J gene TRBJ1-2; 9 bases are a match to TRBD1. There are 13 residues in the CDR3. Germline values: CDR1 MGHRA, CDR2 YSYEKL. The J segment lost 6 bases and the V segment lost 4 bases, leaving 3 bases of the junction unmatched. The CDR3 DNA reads TGCGCCAGCAGCCTAGGGACAGGGAATGGCTACACCTTC. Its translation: CASSLGTGNGYTF.

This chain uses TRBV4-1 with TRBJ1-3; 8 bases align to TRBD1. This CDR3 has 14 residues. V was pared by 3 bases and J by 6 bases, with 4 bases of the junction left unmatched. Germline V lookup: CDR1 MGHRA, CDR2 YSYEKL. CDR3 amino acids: CASSQDRALNTIYF. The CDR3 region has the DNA TGCGCCAGCAGCCAGGACAGGGCGTTAAACACCATATATTTT.